The sequence of this TCR beta chain was determined in a study of neoadjuvant anti-PD-1 for oral cavity cancer. Study conclusions and caveats: Post-nivolumab, blood T cell clonality was significantly elevated in non-responders.

As for time point: after neoadjuvant nivolumab, at surgical resection. These newly diagnosed stage II-IVA oral cavity squamous cell carcinoma patients had no prior systemic or radiation treatment. Blood libraries mostly used roughly 440 ng genomic DNA, six replicates each. Clones were read by immunoSEQ multiplex PCR, and TCRdb kept only the in-frame ones, dropping some. The profile shows around 9,100 clones, 60% to 65% of them singletons. This clone was found once. What it binds is not known. The material sequenced was PBMCs, taken after nivolumab (anti-PD-1) treatment. The origin of this receptor is a person aged 35 to 85 with oral cavity squamous cell carcinoma.

CDR3 loop: CAWTKRRADTQYF. CDR3 sequence (DNA): TGTGCCTGGACCAAACGAAGGGCAGATACGCAGTATTTT. This chain links TRBV30 with TRBJ2-3; D remains unclear. V lost 4 bases, J lost 4 bases, and 12 bases lay in between. This CDR3 contains 13 residues. Per the germline V gene, CDR1 is GTSNPN and CDR2 is SVGIG (reference sequence).